Shown below are 25 T cell receptor beta chains from a single sample sequenced in a study of human T cells and chemical hapten exposure. Treatment indicated: therapeutic diphenylcyclopropenone sensitization with weekly scalp DPC. Library construction involved attaching unique molecular identifiers to individual cDNA molecules, which allowed quantitative, reproducible TCR counting. TCRdb analysed the reads with MiXCR anew, one entry per CDR3 protein. The sample has about 3,500 distinct CDR3 sequences; around 52% are singletons. This specimen consisted of whole blood, obtained before DPC sensitization or 2, 6, or about 24 weeks after (not recorded which). The receptor source for this set is an adult with alopecia areata. Some clones in this sample may be carry-over from other donors' samples. This table probably holds off-target reads from a library built for another chain.

This clonotype was seen a few times. This chain uses TRBV24-1 with TRBJ2-2, with 7 positions matching TRBD2. After removal of 4 bases from V and 1 base from J, the junction contained 2 bases not matched to a gene. Looked up from germline, CDR1 is KGHDR and CDR2 is SFDVKD. The CDR3 length is 15 residues. CDR3 sequence: CATSDREGNTGELFF. The CDR3 nucleotides read TGTGCCACCAGTGACAGGGAGGGGAACACCGGGGAGCTGTTTTTT.

The V gene is TRBV5-6, the J gene TRBJ1-1; D is possibly TRBD1 (5 bases). Germline V CDR1 and CDR2: SGHDT, YYEEEE. With 4 bases removed from V and 0 bases from J, the gap between germline ends came to 16 bases. The CDR3 has 16 residues. The CDR3 DNA reads TGTGCCAGCAGCGTCGGGACGAGGACCTTGAACACTGAAGCTTTCTTT. Its protein is CASSVGTRTLNTEAFF.

The chain recombines TRBV10-3 with TRBJ1-5; 9 nucleotides line up with TRBD1. V lost 10 bases, J lost 5 bases, and 3 bases stayed unmatched. The CDR3 extends over 12 amino acids. Germline values: CDR1 ENHRY, CDR2 SYGVKD. The CDR3 here is CATRQGDQPQHF. CDR3 nucleotide sequence: TGTGCCACCCGACAGGGGGATCAGCCCCAGCATTTT.

The rearrangement joins TRBV6-5 to TRBJ1-3, with D perhaps matching TRBD1 (5 bases). The CDR3 spans 14 residues. Trimming pared 5 bases from V and 9 bases from J, leaving 17 bases between. Germline lookup yields CDR1 MNHEY and CDR2 SVGAGI. CDR3 bases: TGTGCCAGCAGTCCCCAGTGGGGCTTGGGCACCATATATTTT. Residues: CASSPQWGLGTIYF.

V is TRBV2 and J is TRBJ2-2, with 7 bases identical to TRBD2. This CDR3 is built from 15 residues. Trimming cost V 2 bases and J 3 bases; bases outside gene matches: 3. CDR1 SNHLY and CDR2 FYNNEI come from the germline V gene. DNA of the CDR3: TGTGCCAGCAGTGAATCCAGCGGGGACACCGGGGAGCTGTTTTTT. Protein product: CASSESSGDTGELFF.

This clonotype has more than one count but fewer than ten. This sequence joins TRBV5-1 and TRBJ2-1; possible D gene TRBD2, 6 bases. The CDR3 runs 15 residues. Germline values: CDR1 SGHRS, CDR2 YFSETQ. The germline V and J ends were trimmed by 0 bases and 3 bases, with 10 bases remaining between them. CDR3 loop: CASSLGWGGYNEQFF. The CDR3 coding sequence is TGCGCCAGCAGCTTGGGTTGGGGAGGCTACAATGAGCAGTTCTTC.

The chain recombines TRBV7-8 with TRBJ2-2, with 11 bases that match TRBD2. The CDR3 is 17 residues long. Germline-derived CDR1 and CDR2 are SGHVS and FQNEAQ. Trimming removed 5 bases from V and 4 bases from J; junction bases left unmatched: 9. Here the CDR3 DNA reads TGTGCCAGCAGCCTGGGACTAGCGGCGTGGTTCACCGGGGAGCTGTTTTTT. Translated: CASSLGLAAWFTGELFF.

This clonotype was seen a few times. The gene calls are TRBV20-1 and TRBJ2-2; TRBD2 matches at 9 bases. The J segment lost 4 bases and the V segment lost 0 bases, leaving 6 bases of the junction unmatched. CDR3 size: 16 residues. The V gene's germline CDR1 is DFQATT and CDR2 SNEGSKA (reference sequence). For the CDR3, the DNA is TGCAGTGCTAGAGACGGACGAGCGGGGGGCACCGGGGAGCTGTTTTTT. As protein: CSARDGRAGGTGELFF.

To note about this clonotype: Sequence at one end of the junction differs from germline and may be a read error. The chain couples TRBV7-7 to TRBJ2-1; 9 bases align to TRBD1. Germline V gene lookup returns CDR1 SSHAT and CDR2 FNYEAQ (reference sequence). The CDR3 spans 16 residues. The chain's CDR3 is CASSLSSGQGHNEQFF. DNA of the CDR3: TGTGCTAGCAGCTTATCGTCGGGACAGGGACACAATGAGCAGTTCTTC. Together with reference TRBV7-7 and TRBJ2-1, the CDR3 gives the full variable domain: GAGVSQSPRYKVTKRGQDVTLRCDPISSHATLYWYQQALGQGPEFLTYFNYEAQPDKSGLPSDRFSAERPEGSISTLTIQRTEQRDSAMYRCASSLSSGQGHNEQFFGPGTRLTVL.

V usage is TRBV7-9 and J usage is TRBJ2-4; D gene uncertain. V gave up 6 bases and J gave up 0 bases, with 9 bases separating them. In germline, CDR1 is SEHNR, CDR2 FQNEAQ (reference sequence). This CDR3 contains 14 residues. In nucleotides, the CDR3 is TGTGCCAGCAGTCAACAACTAGCCAAAAACATTCAGTACTTC. This codes for CASSQQLAKNIQYF.

V and J are TRBV23-1 and TRBJ2-2; 8 nucleotides agree with TRBD1. TRBV23-1 is an open reading frame whose function is uncertain. V was clipped by 6 bases and J by 4 bases; unmatched bases: 4. The CDR3 is 14 amino acids. The CDR3 spells CASRDRGGTGELFF. In nucleotides, the CDR3 is TGCGCCAGCAGAGACAGGGGTGGCACCGGGGAGCTGTTTTTT.

The rearrangement joins TRBV10-3 to TRBJ1-2; no definite D call. Germline V gene data show CDR1 as ENHRY and CDR2 as SYGVKD. This CDR3 is 15 amino acids long. Trimming took off 6 bases at V and 0 bases at J, with 14 bases between the two ends. CDR3 DNA: TGTGCCATCAGCTCTGCAGGACCTCCTAACTATGGCTACACCTTC. Its protein is CAISSAGPPNYGYTF.

This clonotype was observed a few times. CDR3 nucleotide sequence: TGTGCCAGCAGCCCGGGTGGACACTACCAAGAGACCCAGTACTTC. It translates to CASSPGGHYQETQYF. V usage is TRBV14 and J usage is TRBJ2-5; maybe TRBD1 (5 bases). This CDR3 comprises 15 residues. Per germline, CDR1 SGHDN and CDR2 FVKESK. Between the trimmed V and J ends, which lost 4 bases and 0 bases, there was a span of 12 bases. Using reference TRBV14 and TRBJ2-5 for the parts outside the CDR3, the full variable domain is EAGVTQFPSHSVIEKGQTVTLRCDPISGHDNLYWYRRVMGKEIKFLLHFVKESKQDESGMPNNRFLAERTGGTYSTLKVQPAELEDSGVYFCASSPGGHYQETQYFGPGTRLLVL.

This clonotype turned up a few times. This sequence joins TRBV7-9 and TRBJ2-5; D is unclear. In germline, CDR1 is SEHNR, CDR2 FQNEAQ (reference sequence). The V gene lost 1 base and the J gene lost 5 bases, with 5 bases spanning the gap. This CDR3 has 12 residues. The CDR3 sequence is CASSLVSETQYF. The CDR3, as DNA: TGTGCCAGCAGCTTAGTTTCGGAGACCCAGTACTTC.

The rearrangement links TRBV18 to TRBJ2-5; 10 nucleotides align to TRBD1. V was pared by 0 bases and J by 5 bases, with 3 bases of the junction left unmatched. Germline V gene sequence: CDR1 KGHSH, CDR2 LQKENI. This CDR3 is built from 15 residues. This CDR3 is CASSPPRDRGETQYF. CDR3 nucleotides: TGTGCCAGCTCACCACCCCGGGACAGGGGTGAGACCCAGTACTTC.

V is TRBV7-2 and J is TRBJ2-3; D is undetermined. The CDR3 has 12 residues. Trimming shortened V by 2 bases and J by 4 bases, and 4 bases separated the two germline ends. Germline values: CDR1 SGHTA, CDR2 FQGNSA. CDR3 loop: CASSLSADTQYF. The DNA for the CDR3 is TGTGCCAGCAGCTTAAGTGCAGATACGCAGTATTTT.

This clonotype was detected a few times. CDR3 sequence (DNA): TGCGCCAGCAGCCGGGCAGCAGCGGGGCTCCGCTACAATGAGCAGTTCTTC. Translation: CASSRAAAGLRYNEQFF. V is TRBV5-1 and J is TRBJ2-1, with 7 bases that match TRBD2. CDR3 size: 17 residues. Germline lookup yields CDR1 SGHRS and CDR2 YFSETQ. The ends lost 4 bases at V and 3 bases at J; junction bases unmatched: 13.

The V and J genes are TRBV13 and TRBJ2-6; TRBD1 agrees at 7 bases. The CDR3 runs 18 residues. Trimming at V came to 0 bases and at J to 2 bases, leaving 7 bases not matched to a gene. Looked up from germline, CDR1 is PRHDT and CDR2 is FYEKMQ (reference sequence). The CDR3 reads CASSLGTGSGTGANVLTF. CDR3 nucleotides: TGTGCCAGCAGCTTAGGGACAGGGTCAGGGACTGGGGCCAACGTCCTGACTTTC.

This clonotype has a single count. The CDR3 nucleotides are TGCGCCAGCATGGGGCCGGCGGAGACCCAGTACTTC. It is translated as CASMGPAETQYF. The V and J genes are TRBV5-1 and TRBJ2-5; weak D call: TRBD1 (5 bases). The germline V gene encodes CDR1 SGHRS and CDR2 YFSETQ. V dropped 6 bases and J dropped 5 bases, with 11 bases sitting between them. The CDR3 is 12 amino acids.

V is TRBV18 and J is TRBJ2-7; TRBD1 matches 7 bases. The trim removed 2 bases at V and 2 bases at J, leaving 3 bases unmatched. Germline V CDR1 and CDR2: KGHSH, LQKENI. The CDR3 is made up of 14 amino acids. CDR3 sequence reads: CASSPVGQTYEQYF. For the CDR3, the DNA is TGTGCCAGCTCACCAGTGGGACAGACCTACGAGCAGTACTTC.

This clonotype was picked up a small number of times. The genes are TRBV6-2 or TRBV6-3 and TRBJ2-7, with D unresolved. The V gene lost 0 bases and the J gene lost 6 bases, with 12 bases spanning the gap. This CDR3 contains 14 residues. The V gene's germline CDR1 is MNHEY and CDR2 SVGEGT. The CDR3 DNA is TGTGCCAGCAGTTACTCGGCAGGTTCGACCGAGCAGTACTTC. The encoded protein is CASSYSAGSTEQYF.

The rearrangement uses TRBV7-8 and TRBJ2-3; 7 positions agree with TRBD2. This CDR3 has 16 residues. Germline loops: CDR1 SGHVS, CDR2 FQNEAQ. J lost 1 base, V lost 5 bases, and 9 bases had no gene match. In nucleotides, the CDR3 is TGTGCCAGCAGCCCGAGGGAGGGGCCTGGCACAGATACGCAGTATTTT. The encoded protein is CASSPREGPGTDTQYF.

The chain employs TRBV10-3 and TRBJ2-1; perhaps D is TRBD1 or TRBD2 (5 bases each). The germline V gene encodes CDR1 ENHRY and CDR2 SYGVKD. CDR3 size: 12 residues. The V end was cut by 6 bases, the J end by 11 bases, with 14 bases between. CDR3 amino acids: CAIRGTGTQQFF. The CDR3 DNA reads as TGTGCCATCAGGGGGACGGGTACCCAGCAGTTCTTC.

The chain combines TRBV7-3 with TRBJ2-1; D is undetermined. The CDR3 consists of 13 residues. The germline V gene encodes CDR1 SGHTA and CDR2 FQGTGA. Trimming removed 5 bases at V and 2 bases at J, with 7 bases between. This chain's CDR3 is CASSAVTYNEQFF. CDR3 bases: TGTGCCAGCAGCGCGGTCACCTACAATGAGCAGTTCTTC.

V usage is TRBV10-3 and J usage is TRBJ1-4; D ambiguous. CDR3 length equals 15 residues. Germline CDR1 and CDR2: ENHRY and SYGVKD. Trimming pared 0 bases from V and 3 bases from J, leaving 8 bases between. DNA for the CDR3: TGTGCCATCAGTGAGTCGGCCAGCTCTAATGAAAAACTGTTTTTT. It specifies CAISESASSNEKLFF.